This T cell receptor beta chain was recorded in a study of T cell repertoires in cytomegalovirus infection. This CDR3 has 15 amino acids. Germline CDR1 DFQATT, CDR2 SNEGSKA (reference sequence). Trimming took off 3 bases at V and 2 bases at J, with 11 bases between the two ends. Each CDR3 protein gets one entry after TCRdb re-called the reads with MiXCR. The data contain approximately 730,000 distinct CDR3 sequences, 33% of them singletons. Concerning this clonotype: Its target is unknown.

Here the sequenced sample was cultured PBMCs, taken from culture after CMV antigen stimulation. The chain combines TRBV20-1 with TRBJ1-6; unclear D gene. This receptor was taken from a human donor in good health (CMV status not recorded). Some clones in this sample may be carry-over from other donors' samples. The CDR3 spells CSASRGSAYNSPLHF. In DNA form, the CDR3 reads TGCAGTGCTAGTAGAGGTTCCGCCTATAATTCACCCCTCCACTTT.